These T cell receptor beta chains were read from a single sample in a study of technical replicates of blood from a few donors. TCRdb's copy holds only in-frame clones and misses some; the assay was immunoSEQ multiplex PCR. The table lists about 87,000 clones, 95% of them singletons. The specimen sequenced was T cells isolated from PBMCs. The source of these receptors is a human donor in good health. Each CDR3 is given with its conserved first and last residue. Fields, in order: CDR3 length, V gene, J gene, clone size, D gene, CDR3 protein, CDR3 DNA. A D gene is named only where the DNA matches it firmly. A row's size may be missing; if present it is once, few, many or a size class.

length: 15
V: TRBV6-1
J: TRBJ2-1
size: NA
D: TRBD2
CDR3: CASSELAGEFNEQFF
DNA: TGTGCCAGCAGTGAACTAGCGGGAGAATTCAATGAGCAGTTCTTC

length: 15
V: TRBV11-2
J: TRBJ2-7
size: NA
D: NA
CDR3: CASSLGQERRYEQYF
DNA: TGTGCCAGCAGCTTAGGGCAGGAGCGGCGATACGAGCAGTACTTC

length: 17
V: TRBV25-1
J: TRBJ2-2
size: once
D: TRBD2
CDR3: CASSESEYWEGTEELFF
DNA: TGTGCCAGCAGTGAATCGGAATATTGGGAGGGCACCGAGGAGCTGTTTTTT

length: 14
V: TRBV5-6
J: TRBJ2-1
size: NA
D: TRBD2
CDR3: CASSFSIGLAGAFF
DNA: TGTGCCAGCAGCTTCTCTATTGGACTAGCGGGAGCATTCTTC

length: 15
V: TRBV6-1
J: TRBJ2-5
size: NA
D: TRBD1
CDR3: CASTESRDSGRTQYF
DNA: TGTGCCAGCACTGAAAGTCGGGACAGCGGTAGGACCCAGTACTTC

length: 14
V: TRBV5-1
J: TRBJ2-7
size: NA
D: NA
CDR3: CASSGGREIYEQYF
DNA: TGCGCCAGCAGCGGAGGACGGGAAATCTACGAGCAGTACTTC

length: 15
V: TRBV5-4
J: TRBJ2-3
size: NA
D: NA
CDR3: CASSLVGATSDTQYF
DNA: TGTGCCAGCAGCTTGGTGGGAGCTACCTCAGATACGCAGTATTTT

length: 13
V: TRBV6-1
J: TRBJ1-2
size: NA
D: TRBD1
CDR3: CASGARDREGYTF
DNA: TGTGCCAGCGGAGCTAGGGACAGAGAAGGCTACACCTTC

length: 14
V: TRBV11-2
J: TRBJ2-1
size: few
D: NA
CDR3: CASSLEASYNEQFF
DNA: TGTGCCAGCAGCTTAGAGGCCTCCTACAATGAGCAGTTCTTC

length: 11
V: TRBV20-1
J: TRBJ1-1
size: NA
D: NA
CDR3: CSASSSTEAFF
DNA: TGCAGTGCTAGCTCGAGCACTGAAGCTTTCTTT

length: 16
V: TRBV4-3
J: TRBJ2-7
size: NA
D: NA
CDR3: CASSQDLESIRYEQYF
DNA: TGCGCCAGCAGCCAAGATCTGGAGAGCATACGCTACGAGCAGTACTTC

length: 13
V: TRBV10-3
J: TRBJ2-5
size: NA
D: TRBD2
CDR3: CAISGTSGETQYF
DNA: TGTGCCATCAGTGGGACTAGCGGAGAGACCCAGTACTTC

length: 15
V: TRBV15
J: TRBJ2-7
size: NA
D: TRBD2
CDR3: CATSSRRELSYEQYF
DNA: TGTGCCACCAGCTCTCGGCGGGAGCTGTCCTACGAGCAGTACTTC

length: 15
V: TRBV6-5
J: TRBJ2-7
size: NA
D: NA
CDR3: CASRRPGADTYEQYF
DNA: TGTGCCAGCAGAAGACCAGGGGCGGATACCTACGAGCAGTACTTC

length: 18
V: TRBV5-1
J: TRBJ2-3
size: NA
D: NA
CDR3: CASSLAGWRETSTDTQYF
DNA: TGCGCCAGCAGCTTGGCCGGATGGAGAGAAACTAGCACAGATACGCAGTATTTT

length: 15
V: TRBV14
J: TRBJ2-1
size: NA
D: TRBD2
CDR3: CASSQTSGSYNEQFF
DNA: TGTGCCAGCAGCCAGACTAGCGGGAGCTACAATGAGCAGTTCTTC

length: 15
V: TRBV14
J: TRBJ1-2
size: NA
D: NA
CDR3: CASSQAGGRVDGYTF
DNA: TGTGCCAGCAGCCAAGCCGGCGGGAGGGTAGATGGCTACACCTTC

length: 21
V: TRBV27
J: TRBJ2-1
size: NA
D: TRBD2
CDR3: CASSLSGLPGLLAGGPNEQFF
DNA: TGTGCCAGCAGTTTATCCGGCCTTCCGGGACTGTTAGCGGGAGGCCCCAATGAGCAGTTCTTC

length: 17
V: TRBV5-1
J: TRBJ2-7
size: NA
D: NA
CDR3: CASSLGASGRGTYEQYF
DNA: TGCGCCAGCAGCTTGGGGGCGTCGGGGAGAGGGACCTACGAGCAGTACTTC

length: 16
V: TRBV19
J: TRBJ2-1
size: NA
D: NA
CDR3: CASSIVKRSNYNEQFF
DNA: TGTGCCAGTAGTATAGTTAAGCGGTCAAATTACAATGAGCAGTTCTTC

length: 16
V: TRBV5-1
J: TRBJ1-2
size: NA
D: NA
CDR3: CASSLDRTDFPYGYTF
DNA: TGCGCCAGCAGCTTGGATAGGACAGACTTCCCGTATGGCTACACCTTC

length: 16
V: TRBV7-9
J: TRBJ2-5
size: NA
D: TRBD1
CDR3: CASSSDDRGLRETQYF
DNA: TGTGCCAGCAGTTCCGACGACAGGGGCCTTAGAGAGACCCAGTACTTC

length: 14
V: TRBV29-1
J: TRBJ1-4
size: NA
D: TRBD1
CDR3: CSATSGTGNEKLFF
DNA: TGCAGCGCGACCTCCGGGACAGGGAATGAAAAACTGTTTTTT

length: 13
V: TRBV7-6
J: TRBJ2-7
size: NA
D: NA
CDR3: CASSLGPNYEQYF
DNA: TGTGCCAGCAGCTTAGGGCCGAACTACGAGCAGTACTTC

length: 14
V: TRBV6-1
J: TRBJ1-2
size: NA
D: NA
CDR3: CASSESGTHYGYTF
DNA: TGTGCCAGCAGCGAATCCGGGACACACTATGGCTACACCTTC

length: 14
V: TRBV7-2
J: TRBJ2-5
size: NA
D: NA
CDR3: CASSLAGLQETQYF
DNA: TGTGCCAGCAGCTTAGCTGGACTACAAGAGACCCAGTACTTC

length: 14
V: TRBV29-1
J: TRBJ2-1
size: once
D: TRBD2
CDR3: CSVGAGGSYNEQFF
DNA: TGCAGCGTTGGTGCGGGAGGCTCCTACAATGAGCAGTTCTTC

length: 12
V: TRBV7-7
J: TRBJ2-7
size: NA
D: NA
CDR3: CASNETLTKPYF
DNA: TGTGCTAGCAACGAAACCTTGACTAAGCCGTACTTC

length: 18
V: TRBV4-3
J: TRBJ2-7
size: NA
D: NA
CDR3: CASSQDTDVVGRAVEQYF
DNA: TGCGCCAGCAGCCAAGATACTGATGTTGTCGGGAGAGCGGTCGAGCAGTACTTC

length: 15
V: TRBV19
J: TRBJ1-1
size: NA
D: NA
CDR3: CASSWVTGPNTEAFF
DNA: TGTGCCAGTAGTTGGGTGACGGGTCCAAACACTGAAGCTTTCTTT

length: 14
V: TRBV29-1
J: TRBJ2-3
size: NA
D: NA
CDR3: CSADPTSSTDTQYF
DNA: TGCAGCGCTGACCCCACATCTAGCACAGATACGCAGTATTTT

length: 14
V: TRBV7-2
J: TRBJ2-5
size: NA
D: NA
CDR3: CASSLKREIETQYF
DNA: TGTGCCAGCAGCTTAAAACGAGAGATCGAGACCCAGTACTTC

length: 16
V: TRBV5-1
J: TRBJ1-1
size: NA
D: NA
CDR3: CASSFGRDKMNTEAFF
DNA: TGCGCCAGCAGCTTTGGTCGGGACAAGATGAACACTGAAGCTTTCTTT

length: 15
V: TRBV7-9
J: TRBJ2-1
size: NA
D: TRBD2
CDR3: CASSSELAGGLEQFF
DNA: TGTGCCAGCAGCTCAGAACTAGCGGGAGGGCTGGAGCAGTTCTTC

length: 14
V: TRBV6-5
J: TRBJ1-1
size: NA
D: NA
CDR3: CASSYLSTGGEAFF
DNA: TGTGCCAGCAGTTACCTCTCGACGGGGGGTGAAGCTTTCTTT

length: 15
V: TRBV10-3
J: TRBJ2-7
size: NA
D: NA
CDR3: CAISAATGYLMEQYF
DNA: TGTGCCATCAGCGCAGCCACAGGGTATCTTATGGAGCAGTACTTC

length: 16
V: TRBV9
J: TRBJ2-2
size: NA
D: NA
CDR3: CASSLRSTPGTGELFF
DNA: TGTGCCAGCAGCTTAAGATCTACCCCGGGCACCGGGGAGCTGTTTTTT

length: 12
V: TRBV19
J: TRBJ1-2
size: NA
D: NA
CDR3: CASRPGGYGYTF
DNA: TGTGCCAGTAGGCCGGGGGGCTATGGCTACACCTTC

length: 14
V: TRBV5-6
J: TRBJ1-1
size: NA
D: TRBD1
CDR3: CASSRGTGITEAFF
DNA: TGTGCCAGCAGCCGCGGGACAGGAATCACTGAAGCTTTCTTT

length: 10
V: TRBV11-2
J: TRBJ2-1
size: NA
D: NA
CDR3: CASSSDEQFF
DNA: TGTGCCAGCAGCTCGGATGAGCAGTTCTTC

length: 12
V: TRBV30
J: TRBJ1-5
size: NA
D: NA
CDR3: CAWSETFQPQHF
DNA: TGTGCCTGGAGTGAGACATTCCAGCCCCAGCATTTT

length: 14
V: TRBV10-3
J: TRBJ1-2
size: once
D: TRBD1
CDR3: CAISESGQGYGYTF
DNA: TGTGCCATCAGTGAGTCGGGACAGGGATATGGCTACACCTTC

length: 16
V: TRBV5-1
J: TRBJ2-3
size: NA
D: TRBD1
CDR3: CASSLGQGVATDTQYF
DNA: TGCGCCAGCAGCTTGGGGCAGGGGGTAGCGACAGATACGCAGTATTTT

length: 13
V: TRBV2
J: TRBJ2-7
size: NA
D: TRBD2
CDR3: CATRTSGSYEQYF
DNA: TGTGCCACCCGGACTAGCGGGAGTTACGAGCAGTACTTC

length: 16
V: TRBV6-5
J: TRBJ2-3
size: NA
D: TRBD2
CDR3: CASSSNGLAVADTQYF
DNA: TGTGCCAGCAGTTCAAACGGACTAGCGGTAGCAGATACGCAGTATTTT